A single sample gave rise to the 16 T cell receptor beta chains below, sequenced in a study of control samples from healthy donors and cancer patients. Here immunoSEQ multiplex PCR was the method, and the copy in TCRdb shows in-frame clones only, minus some. The data hold approximately 86,000 clones, with approximately 86% observed a single time. The sample was blood. Receptors originate from a man aged 25-40 years in good health.

The rearrangement links TRBV5-1 to TRBJ1-6; 9 positions agree with TRBD1. The CDR3 runs 19 residues. V lost 3 bases, J lost 6 bases, and 16 bases stayed unmatched. CDR1 and CDR2 from the germline V gene are SGHRS and YFSETQ. CDR3 in DNA: TGCGCCAGCAGCTCCGCCCAGACAGGGGGAGATATGCGTAATTCACCCCTCCACTTT. Translating gives CASSSAQTGGDMRNSPLHF.

The genes are TRBV6-1 and TRBJ1-2; 7 bases agree with TRBD1. The germline V gene has CDR1 MNHNS and CDR2 SASEGT. This CDR3 comprises 14 residues. V lost 3 bases and J lost 4; bases outside the gene matches: 5. The CDR3 here is CASSDRQGPYGYTF. CDR3 DNA: TGTGCCAGCAGTGATCGACAGGGCCCCTATGGCTACACCTTC.

The genes are TRBV19 and TRBJ1-2; a weak D match, TRBD1 (5 bases). Per the germline V gene, CDR1 is LNHDA and CDR2 is SQIVND (reference sequence). CDR3 size: 16 residues. With 1 base removed from V and 0 bases from J, the gap between germline ends came to 12 bases. Written as DNA, the CDR3 is TGTGCCAGTAGTATAGTGGTGGGGGACGCTAACTATGGCTACACCTTC. Amino acid sequence: CASSIVVGDANYGYTF.

The chain combines TRBV25-1 with TRBJ2-7, with 7 bases fitting TRBD2. This CDR3 contains 12 residues. Per germline, CDR1 MGHDK and CDR2 SYGVNS. Trimming took 1 base from V and 12 from J; bases not matched to a gene: 6. CDR3 loop: CASSEWGGTAYF. Written as DNA, the CDR3 is TGTGCCAGCAGTGAATGGGGGGGGACGGCGTACTTC.

This clone was found once. The V and J genes are TRBV7-9 and TRBJ2-3; weak D call: TRBD2 (6 bases). There are 15 residues in the CDR3. CDR1 SEHNR and CDR2 FQNEAQ come from the germline V gene (reference sequence). V was cut by 2 bases and J by 6 bases, with 15 bases left in between. CDR3 bases: TGTGCCAGCAGCTTACTGACGGGGACTCGGGATACGCAGTATTTT. It is translated as CASSLLTGTRDTQYF.

The gene calls are TRBV7-9 and TRBJ2-5, with 12 nucleotides matching TRBD2. CDR3 size: 18 residues. The V segment lost 4 bases and the J segment 0 bases; nucleotides outside the gene matches: 9. Looked up from germline, CDR1 is SEHNR and CDR2 is FQNEAQ (reference sequence). The CDR3 region is CASSSPMGTSGYQETQYF. The CDR3 coding sequence is TGTGCCAGCAGCTCACCTATGGGGACTAGCGGGTACCAAGAGACCCAGTACTTC.

The sample holds a few counts of this clone. The chain carries TRBV10-1 and TRBJ2-3; 13 bases are shared with TRBD2. This CDR3 contains 16 residues. The germline V gene encodes CDR1 WNHNN and CDR2 SYGVQD (reference sequence). J gave up 3 bases and V 6 bases, and 6 bases lay outside the gene matches. The CDR3 region is CASSDEGLAGTDTQYF. The CDR3 DNA is TGCGCCAGCAGCGACGAGGGACTAGCGGGGACAGATACGCAGTATTTT.

This chain links TRBV5-5 with TRBJ2-7; 7 bases fit TRBD2. J gave up 2 bases and V 4 bases, and 12 bases lay outside the gene matches. The CDR3 is 16 amino acids. Germline V gene sequence: CDR1 SGHKS, CDR2 YYEKEE (reference sequence). The chain's CDR3 is CASSGLEGLAAYEQYF. The CDR3, as DNA: TGTGCCAGCAGCGGGCTTGAAGGGCTAGCGGCCTACGAGCAGTACTTC.

The chain joins TRBV5-6 to TRBJ2-1; D is perhaps TRBD2 (6 bases). CDR3 length: 11 amino acids. In germline, CDR1 is SGHDT, CDR2 YYEEEE. Trimming removed 6 bases at V and 13 bases at J, with 14 bases between. The CDR3 bases are TGTGCCAGCACCCACGGAGGGGACCAGTTCTTC. Protein sequence: CASTHGGDQFF.

CDR3 DNA: TGCGCCAGCAGCTTGGAGTGGGTGGGGACGGTGAACACTGAAGCTTTCTTT. It yields the protein CASSLEWVGTVNTEAFF. The rearrangement links TRBV5-1 to TRBJ1-1; D possibly corresponds to TRBD1 (5 bases). CDR3 length: 17 amino acids. The V end lost 0 bases, the J end lost 0 bases, and 15 bases lay between the germline ends. Germline V gene sequence: CDR1 SGHRS, CDR2 YFSETQ.

The chain carries TRBV5-1 and TRBJ1-2; TRBD1 is a possible D gene (6 bases). V was shortened by 1 base and J by 4 bases, with 23 bases between the two germline ends. CDR3 size: 18 residues. CDR1 and CDR2 from the germline V gene are SGHRS and YFSETQ. The CDR3 loop reads CASSLIHDSTSGAYGYTF. DNA of the CDR3: TGCGCCAGCAGCTTGATCCACGACAGCACATCGGGGGCCTATGGCTACACCTTC.

This clone was counted a single time. The chain uses TRBV15 and TRBJ2-7, with D possibly being TRBD2 (5 bases). V lost 1 base and J lost 3, with 13 bases in between. The CDR3 runs to 15 residues. Germline CDR1 LNHNV, CDR2 YYDKDF (reference sequence). CDR3: CATSRGMEVNYEQYF. The CDR3 coding sequence is TGTGCCACCAGCAGAGGAATGGAGGTCAACTACGAGCAGTACTTC.

This clone has just one count. The chain combines TRBV5-1 with TRBJ2-5; the D gene is possibly TRBD2 (6 bases). V lost 5 bases, J lost 5 bases, and 13 bases lay in between. This CDR3 spans 13 amino acids. Germline values: CDR1 SGHRS, CDR2 YFSETQ. CDR3: CASREGGGETQYF. In DNA form, the CDR3 reads TGCGCCAGCAGAGAAGGTGGGGGGGAGACCCAGTACTTC. Filled out from reference TRBV5-1 and TRBJ2-5, the complete variable domain reads KAGVTQTPRYLIKTRGQQVTLSCSPISGHRSVSWYQQTPGQGLQFLFEYFSETQRNKGNFPGRFSGRQFSNSRSEMNVSTLELGDSALYLCASREGGGETQYFGPGTRLLVL.

The genes are TRBV5-6 and TRBJ2-5; D is undetermined. V dropped 2 bases and J dropped 5 bases, with 13 bases sitting between them. The germline gives CDR1 SGHDT, CDR2 YYEEEE. CDR3 length: 14 amino acids. CDR3 bases: TGTGCCAGCAGCTTACTCCTGGCCGTCGAGACCCAGTACTTC. Protein: CASSLLLAVETQYF.

This clone appeared a few times. The chain joins TRBV7-2 to TRBJ2-5; perhaps TRBD1 as D (6 bases). Germline CDR1 reads SGHTA; CDR2 reads FQGNSA. The CDR3 runs 15 residues. V was pared by 4 bases and J by 1 base, with 13 bases between. The CDR3 reads CASSSQKTGQETQYF. The CDR3 region has the DNA TGTGCCAGCAGCTCCCAAAAGACAGGCCAAGAGACCCAGTACTTC. The whole variable domain, remainder taken from reference TRBV7-2 and TRBJ2-5, is GAGVSQSPSNKVTEKGKDVELRCDPISGHTALYWYRQSLGQGLEFLIYFQGNSAPDKSGLPSDRFSAERTGGSVSTLTIQRTQQEDSAVYLCASSSQKTGQETQYFGPGTRLLVL.

This clone was picked up one time. The chain couples TRBV27 to TRBJ2-2, with D tentatively TRBD1 or TRBD2 (5 bases each). The CDR3 covers 15 residues. V was shortened by 4 bases and J by 3 bases, with 12 bases between the two germline ends. Germline CDR1 is MNHEY and CDR2 is SMNVEV (reference sequence). The DNA of the CDR3 is TGTGCCAGCAGTTACCGGGACGGATACACCGGGGAGCTGTTTTTT. It encodes CASSYRDGYTGELFF.